These 6 T cell receptor beta chains came from one sample sequenced in a study of T cells after yellow fever vaccination. A single record per CDR3 protein comes from TCRdb applying MiXCR to the 5' RACE reads. The sample carries more than 350,000 distinct CDR3 sequences, 9.5% to 13% recorded once. This specimen was PBMCs, taken on the day of the first yellow fever vaccination. Source of these receptors: a man between 18 and 29 years old who received the YFV17D yellow fever vaccine.

Only one count was recorded for this clonotype. V gene TRBV6-6 combines with J gene TRBJ2-7; possibly TRBD1 for D (6 bases). The CDR3 is 12 amino acids. Trimming shortened V by 5 bases and J by 3 bases, and 8 bases separated the two germline ends. The germline gives CDR1 MNHNY, CDR2 SVGAGI (reference sequence). CDR3 residues: CASSADSYEQYV. The CDR3 bases are TGTGCCAGCAGTGCGGACAGCTACGAGCAGTACGTC.

J is TRBJ2-5 and V is TRBV7-8; the D gene is possibly TRBD2 (5 bases). Germline-derived CDR1 and CDR2 are SGHVS and FQNEAQ. Trimming cost V 5 bases and J 4 bases, with 20 bases left between them. The CDR3 spans 16 residues. CDR3 sequence (DNA): TGTGCCAGCAGCCCCCTCGCCGGGCCCCGGGGAGAGACCCAGTACTTC. As protein: CASSPLAGPRGETQYF.

The rearrangement uses TRBV4-3 and TRBJ2-6; the match to TRBD2 covers 10 bases. V was pared by 1 base and J by 4 bases, with 10 bases of the junction left unmatched. Germline V gives CDR1 LGHNA, CDR2 YSLEER. The CDR3 sequence is 19 residues long. Here the CDR3 reads CASSQAAPGLASGANVLTF. CDR3 coding DNA: TGCGCCAGCAGCCAAGCGGCGCCGGGACTAGCGTCCGGGGCCAACGTCCTGACTTTC.

There are a few counts of this clonotype. The V call is TRBV7-6, the J call TRBJ1-6; tentative D call: TRBD1 (6 bases). The CDR3 spans 14 residues. V lost 5 bases and J lost 6, with 11 bases in between. Germline V gene data show CDR1 as SGHVS and CDR2 as FNYEAQ. The CDR3 protein is CASSASGANSPLHF. In DNA form, the CDR3 reads TGTGCCAGCAGCGCCTCAGGGGCTAATTCACCCCTCCACTTT.

In its sample, this clonotype was seen a few times. This chain uses TRBV24-1 with TRBJ2-7; TRBD1 agrees at 7 bases. There are 16 residues in the CDR3. Germline CDR1 reads KGHDR; CDR2 reads SFDVKD. J gave up 1 base and V 4 bases, and 9 bases lay outside the gene matches. The CDR3 sequence is CATSEADRDHSYEQYV. The CDR3 coding sequence is TGTGCCACCAGTGAAGCCGACAGGGACCATTCCTACGAGCAGTACGTC.

The chain joins TRBV4-3 to TRBJ2-2; D not certain. V was shortened by 5 bases and J by 7 bases, with 14 bases between the two germline ends. Germline V CDR1 and CDR2: LGHNA, YSLEER. This CDR3 contains 14 residues. The CDR3 DNA is TGCGCCAGCAGCTATTTAGTATGGGGCGGGGAGCTGTTTTTT. Translating gives CASSYLVWGGELFF.